This T cell receptor (beta chain) was captured in a study of T cells in Graves' hyperthyroidism and ophthalmopathy. TCR beta CDR3 region amplification was performed from RNA transcripts. An initial round of RT-PCR targeting the TCR CDR3 relied on the HTBI primer set. TCRdb reprocessed the multiplex PCR reads with MiXCR, giving one entry per CDR3 protein. The sample carries a few hundred thousand distinct CDR3 sequences, 13% to 15% recorded once. Sequenced: blood. This receptor was taken from a woman aged 50 to 60 with Graves' hyperthyroidism that later progressed to Graves' ophthalmopathy.

The chain's CDR3 is CASSLTPGLAGISFYEQYF. CDR3 coding DNA: TGTGCCAGTAGCCTAACACCGGGACTAGCGGGTATAAGTTTCTACGAGCAGTACTTC. The V gene is TRBV19, the J gene TRBJ2-7; the match to TRBD2 covers 12 bases. The CDR3 loop spans 19 amino acids. Germline V lookup: CDR1 LNHDA, CDR2 SQIVND (reference sequence). V lost 6 bases and J lost 3; bases outside the gene matches: 18.